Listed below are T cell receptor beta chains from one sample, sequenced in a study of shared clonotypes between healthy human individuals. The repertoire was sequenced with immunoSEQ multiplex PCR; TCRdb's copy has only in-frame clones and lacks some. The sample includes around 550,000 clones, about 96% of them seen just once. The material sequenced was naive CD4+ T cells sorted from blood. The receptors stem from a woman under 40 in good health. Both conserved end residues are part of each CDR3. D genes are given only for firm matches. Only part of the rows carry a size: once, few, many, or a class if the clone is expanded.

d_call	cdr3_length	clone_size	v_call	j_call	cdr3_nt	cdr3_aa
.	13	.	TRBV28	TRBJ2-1	TGTGCCAGCAGTTTAGTACAGGGCTTCGAGCAGTTCTTC	CASSLVQGFEQFF
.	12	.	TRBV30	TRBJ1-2	TGTGCCTGGTCAGGGGAGCGCTATGGCTACACCTTC	CAWSGERYGYTF
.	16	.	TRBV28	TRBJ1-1	TGTGCCAGCAGTTTATTCCCGCCGGGGTTGAACACTGAAGCTTTCTTT	CASSLFPPGLNTEAFF
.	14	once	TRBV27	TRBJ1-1	TGTGCCAGCAGTCTAACACGTATCGGGACTGAAGCTTTCTTT	CASSLTRIGTEAFF
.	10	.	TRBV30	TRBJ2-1	TGTGCCTGGGGGGTATATGAGCAGTTCTTC	CAWGVYEQFF
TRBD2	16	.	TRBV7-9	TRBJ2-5	TGTGCCAGCAGCGCGGGGACTAGCGGGAACTTGGAGACCCAGTACTTC	CASSAGTSGNLETQYF
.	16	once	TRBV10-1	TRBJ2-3	TGCGCCAGCAGTGGAAGGGACTCATCTAGCACAGATACGCAGTATTTT	CASSGRDSSSTDTQYF
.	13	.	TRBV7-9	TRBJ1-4	TGTGCCAGCAGCTTAGCGCCGCATGAAAAACTGTTTTTT	CASSLAPHEKLFF
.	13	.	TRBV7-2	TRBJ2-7	TGTGCCAGCAGCTTAGCGGGGGTCTACGAGCAGTACTTC	CASSLAGVYEQYF
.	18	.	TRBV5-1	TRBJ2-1	TGCGCCAGCAGCTATACGGACAGGGGGCTAGCGGGAGGTTCTGAGCAGTTCTTC	CASSYTDRGLAGGSEQFF
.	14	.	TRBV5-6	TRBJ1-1	TGTGCCAGCTACTGGGGCCTCATGAACACTGAAGCTTTCTTT	CASYWGLMNTEAFF
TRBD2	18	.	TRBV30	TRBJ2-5	TGTGCCTGGAGTGTACGTCGGCTAGCGGGGAGCCCAAGAGAGACCCAGTACTTC	CAWSVRRLAGSPRETQYF
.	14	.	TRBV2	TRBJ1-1	TGTGCCAGCAGTGAACTTGCGGGGAACACTGAAGCTTTCTTT	CASSELAGNTEAFF
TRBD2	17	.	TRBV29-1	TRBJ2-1	TGCAGCGTGGCCCTGACTAGCGGGACCCTCTCCTACAATGAGCAGTTCTTC	CSVALTSGTLSYNEQFF
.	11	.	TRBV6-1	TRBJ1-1	TGTGCCAGCATTCAAAACACTGAAGCTTTCTTT	CASIQNTEAFF
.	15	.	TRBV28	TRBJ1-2	TGTGCCAGCATCCGCCCCCCCACTCCGGATGTTGGCTACACCTTC	CASIRPPTPDVGYTF
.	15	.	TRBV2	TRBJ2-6	TGTGCCAGCAGTCCCCCGGGGCCTGGGGCCAACGTCCTGACTTTC	CASSPPGPGANVLTF
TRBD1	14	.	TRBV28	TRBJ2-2	TGTGCCAGCGGGACAGGGCAGAACACCGGGGAGCTGTTTTTT	CASGTGQNTGELFF
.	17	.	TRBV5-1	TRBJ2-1	TGCGCCAGCAGCCCAAGACAGTGGGGGGTCATAGACAATGAGCAGTTCTTC	CASSPRQWGVIDNEQFF
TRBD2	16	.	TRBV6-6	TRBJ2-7	TGTGCCAGCAGCAACATAGCGGGAGCTAGGTCCTACGAGCAGTACTTC	CASSNIAGARSYEQYF
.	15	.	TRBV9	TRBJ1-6	TGTGCCAGCAGCGTGGGTGCCTCCTATAATTCACCCCTCCACTTT	CASSVGASYNSPLHF
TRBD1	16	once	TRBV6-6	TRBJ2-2	TGTGCCAGCAGAAAGGGACAGCCCCCGAACACCGGGGAGCTGTTTTTT	CASRKGQPPNTGELFF
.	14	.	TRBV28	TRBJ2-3	TGTGCCAGCAGTGCCCCGGGGAACACAGATACGCAGTATTTT	CASSAPGNTDTQYF
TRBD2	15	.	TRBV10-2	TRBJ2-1	TGCGCCAGCAGTCCCACTAGCGGGAGGAATCGTGAGCAGTTCTTC	CASSPTSGRNREQFF